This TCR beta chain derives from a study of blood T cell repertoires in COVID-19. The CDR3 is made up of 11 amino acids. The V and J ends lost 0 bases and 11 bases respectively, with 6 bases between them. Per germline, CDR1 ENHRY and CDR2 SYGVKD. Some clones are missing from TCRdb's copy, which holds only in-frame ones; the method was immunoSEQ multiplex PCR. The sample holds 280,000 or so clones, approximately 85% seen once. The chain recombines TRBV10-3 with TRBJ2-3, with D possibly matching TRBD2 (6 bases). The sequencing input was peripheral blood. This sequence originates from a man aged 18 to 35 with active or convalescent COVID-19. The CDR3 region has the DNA TGTGCCATCAGTGAGTCGGAGGGGCAGTATTTT. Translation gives CAISESEGQYF.